Below, one T cell receptor (beta chain) is given with its context. Its antigen is not identified. This record belongs to a study of cytotoxic CD8 clonotypes in ibrutinib-treated CLL. Study in general: The patient breakdown showed ten to eleven relapsed/refractory and around 16 treatment-naive cases, with 17 to 18 IGHV unmutated.

Target depth was 1 in 200,000 to 1 in 1 million T cells, about 10x per clonotype. Measured with immunoSEQ multiplex PCR; TCRdb has only the in-frame clones, and not every one. Here the sample spans tens of thousands of clones, 70% to 90% being singletons. Points from the study as a whole: Rare overall, public clonotypes shrank or held steady under therapy. Sampling schedules were unmatched across sustained-remission and progressing patients.

V shed 2 bases and J 4 bases; nucleotides not matched to a gene: 4. CDR1 and CDR2 from the germline V gene are MNHNS and SASEGT. CDR3 length: 14 residues. The rearrangement uses TRBV6-1 and TRBJ1-2; 7 positions match TRBD1. The sequencing here drew on PBMCs, taken before ibrutinib treatment. The sequence was collected from a human donor with chronic lymphocytic leukemia. CDR3 sequence (DNA): TGTGCCAGCAGTGAATGGGGACAGACCTATGGCTACACCTTC. It yields the protein CASSEWGQTYGYTF.